Listed here are 26 T cell receptor beta chains from one sample, sequenced in a study of T cells after yellow fever vaccination. One entry per CDR3 protein, called by TCRdb with MiXCR from the 5' RACE reads. Counted here are hundreds of thousands of distinct CDR3 sequences, about 4% occurring once; the ten biggest clones make up around 23%. The material was PBMCs, obtained 5 days after the yellow fever booster vaccination. These TCRs come from a young man who received the YFV17D yellow fever vaccine.

This clonotype came up a few times. The chain links TRBV24-1 to TRBJ2-1; D is perhaps TRBD1 (5 bases). CDR1 and CDR2 from the germline V gene are KGHDR and SFDVKD. CDR3 size: 16 residues. Trimming stripped 4 bases from V and 4 bases from J, with 16 bases between. CDR3 DNA sequence: TGTGCCACCAGTGACTCGGTGGCAGGGATGTACAATGAGCAGTTCTTC. Residues: CATSDSVAGMYNEQFF.

The J gene is TRBJ2-7, the V gene TRBV21-1. TRBV21-1 is annotated as a pseudogene. CDR3 size: 12 residues. The CDR3 loop is CASSKAVHEQYV. The CDR3 bases are TGTGCCAGCAGCAAAGCGGTACACGAGCAGTACGTC.

This clonotype showed up many times. The chain carries TRBV29-1 and TRBJ2-7, with D perhaps matching TRBD1 or TRBD2 (6 bases each). The CDR3 consists of 13 residues. With 3 bases removed from V and 5 bases from J, the gap between germline ends came to 14 bases. Germline-derived CDR1 and CDR2 are SQVTM and ANQGSEA. The DNA of the CDR3 is TGCAGCGTTGATGGGGGGCGAGGGGACGAGCAGTACTTC. Translation gives CSVDGGRGDEQYF.

This clonotype was observed at least ten times. The V gene is TRBV6-2 or TRBV6-3, the J gene TRBJ2-3; D is unresolved. The germline V gene encodes CDR1 MNHEY and CDR2 SVGEGT. This CDR3 has 14 residues. V lost 0 bases to trimming and J lost 0 bases, with 4 bases between them. CDR3 amino acids: CASSYSTSTDTQYF. DNA of the CDR3: TGTGCCAGCAGTTACTCGACTAGCACAGATACGCAGTATTTT.

This clonotype was picked up many times. This sequence joins TRBV27 and TRBJ2-7; TRBD1 agrees at 10 bases. The CDR3 has 15 residues. CDR1 is MNHEY, CDR2 SMNVEV, per germline (reference sequence). V lost 3 bases and J lost 1; bases outside the gene matches: 3. CDR3 nucleotides: TGTGCCAGCAGTTTTGCGGGACAGGGGTCCTACGAGCAGTACTTC. It encodes CASSFAGQGSYEQYF.

This clonotype was picked up a small number of times. This chain connects TRBV11-2 to TRBJ1-1; TRBD1 might be the D (5 bases). The ends were cut back, 5 bases at V and 1 base at J, with 20 bases in the middle. Germline assignment: CDR1 SGHAT and CDR2 FQNNGV. The length of the CDR3 is 17 residues. The CDR3 DNA reads as TGTGCCAGCAGCCAAATCCGGGACCTCTTCGCGAACACTGAAGCTTTCTTT. It specifies CASSQIRDLFANTEAFF.

This clonotype was seen at least ten times. This chain uses TRBV3-1 with TRBJ2-1; TRBD1 aligns across 9 bases. Per germline, CDR1 LGHDT and CDR2 YNNKEL (reference sequence). The V segment lost 4 bases and the J segment 6 bases; nucleotides outside the gene matches: 10. CDR3 length: 16 amino acids. CDR3 amino acids: CASSPDANRGPNEQFF. In nucleotides, the CDR3 is TGTGCCAGCAGCCCCGACGCTAACAGGGGGCCCAATGAGCAGTTCTTC.

This clonotype was detected a few times. The chain carries TRBV9 and TRBJ2-7; 8 bases map to TRBD1. The CDR3 runs 14 residues. CDR1 is SGDLS and CDR2 is YYNGEE in the germline V gene. V lost 4 bases, J lost 2 bases, and 5 bases stayed unmatched. CDR3 loop: CASSRQGLTYEQYF. The CDR3 bases are TGTGCCAGCAGCAGACAGGGGTTAACCTACGAGCAGTACTTC.

Many counts were recorded for this clonotype. The rearrangement uses TRBV18 and TRBJ2-2; 7 positions match TRBD1. Germline V lookup: CDR1 KGHSH, CDR2 LQKENI. The CDR3 sequence is 15 residues long. The V gene end was trimmed by 3 bases and the J gene end by 4 bases; junction bases not matched to a gene: 5. Written as DNA, the CDR3 is TGTGCCAGCTCACCGCCGACAGGGACCACCGGGGAGCTGTTTTTT. Encoded protein: CASSPPTGTTGELFF.

This clonotype has a handful of counts. No conserved phenylalanine or tryptophan is present at the end of the CDR3, so a read error is the likely explanation. No DNA is shown, since the ends of the CDR3 on it are uncertain; the CDR3 is the one TCRdb lists. This rearrangement joins TRBV10-3 to TRBJ2-7; the table calls TRBD1, which could not be checked here. The CDR3 is 12 residues long, ends included. The germline CDR1 and CDR2 sequences are ENHRY and SYGVKD. CDR3 loop: CAISPDSSPSRI.

This clonotype was picked up a small number of times. The CDR3 DNA is TGCAGTGCTAGAGATGACAGCGGGGGGGCATCAGAGACCCAGTACTTC. Translation gives CSARDDSGGASETQYF. The V gene is TRBV20-1, the J gene TRBJ2-5; TRBD2 matches 10 bases. J gave up 4 bases and V 0 bases, and 8 bases lay outside the gene matches. CDR3 length: 16 residues. Germline lookup yields CDR1 DFQATT and CDR2 SNEGSKA (reference sequence).

This clonotype was counted between two and nine times. DNA of the CDR3: TGCGCCAGCAGCCAAGGTTCGAGGGCCGGGGAGCTGTTTTTT. Its translation: CASSQGSRAGELFF. V gene TRBV4-1 combines with J gene TRBJ2-2, with D tentatively TRBD2 (5 bases). The V gene's germline CDR1 is MGHRA and CDR2 YSYEKL. The CDR3 consists of 14 residues. Trimming removed 1 base at V and 6 bases at J, with 9 bases between.

The chain carries TRBV6-2 or TRBV6-3 and TRBJ1-1; D perhaps matches TRBD1 (5 bases). Trimming pared 10 bases from V and 4 bases from J, leaving 13 bases between. CDR3 length: 12 amino acids. CDR1 MNHEY and CDR2 SVGEGT come from the germline V gene. CDR3 sequence (DNA): TGTGCCACGGACAAGGGACGCACTGAAGCTTTCTTT. This sequence encodes CATDKGRTEAFF.

This clonotype was observed at least ten times. CDR3 bases: TGTGCCAGCAGGCGGCAGGGGGGGTCTGAAGCTTTCTTT. It encodes CASRRQGGSEAFF. V gene TRBV9 combines with J gene TRBJ1-1; 7 nucleotides line up with TRBD1. CDR3 length equals 13 residues. V trimming: 5 bases; J trimming: 6 bases; junction bases outside the gene matches: 7. Germline-derived CDR1 and CDR2 are SGDLS and YYNGEE.

V usage is TRBV5-1 and J usage is TRBJ1-1, with 11 positions matching TRBD1. V shed 2 bases and J 7 bases; nucleotides not matched to a gene: 4. The CDR3 extends over 14 amino acids. Germline V gene data show CDR1 as SGHRS and CDR2 as YFSETQ. CDR3 bases: TGCGCCAGCAGCTTAGGACAGGGGGCCTATGAAGCTTTCTTT. Amino acid sequence: CASSLGQGAYEAFF.

The sample holds a few counts of this clonotype. This chain links TRBV18 with TRBJ1-4; D is unresolved. The CDR3 is made up of 13 amino acids. The V and J ends lost 6 bases and 8 bases respectively, with 13 bases between them. Germline V gene lookup returns CDR1 KGHSH and CDR2 LQKENI. CDR3 sequence reads: CASSSPTREKLFF. As DNA, the CDR3 is TGTGCCAGCTCGAGCCCTACGAGGGAAAAACTGTTTTTT.

DNA for the CDR3: TGCGCCAGCAGCGAGGGACAGGCCATGGAAAAACTGTTTTTT. Translation gives CASSEGQAMEKLFF. The chain couples TRBV5-1 to TRBJ1-4; 8 bases agree with TRBD1. The CDR3 length is 14 residues. Per the germline V gene, CDR1 is SGHRS and CDR2 is YFSETQ. After removal of 4 bases from V and 8 bases from J, the junction contained 7 bases not matched to a gene. Full variable domain (remainder filled in from reference TRBV5-1 and TRBJ1-4): KAGVTQTPRYLIKTRGQQVTLSCSPISGHRSVSWYQQTPGQGLQFLFEYFSETQRNKGNFPGRFSGRQFSNSRSEMNVSTLELGDSALYLCASSEGQAMEKLFFGSGTQLSVL.

Ten or more counts support this clonotype. The genes are TRBV7-3 and TRBJ2-2; 7 nucleotides line up with TRBD1. The CDR3 consists of 14 residues. V lost 5 bases and J lost 4; bases outside the gene matches: 4. In germline, CDR1 is SGHTA, CDR2 FQGTGA. The DNA of the CDR3 is TGTGCCAGCAGCGACGGACAGGTCACCGGGGAGCTGTTTTTT. This gives the protein CASSDGQVTGELFF.

This clonotype was seen repeatedly, ten times or more. V is TRBV5-1 and J is TRBJ2-5; the match to TRBD2 covers 10 bases. Germline CDR1 SGHRS, CDR2 YFSETQ. J lost 3 bases, V lost 4 bases, and 9 bases had no gene match. CDR3 size: 16 residues. The CDR3 loop is CASSLQDSGGKETQYF. CDR3 coding DNA: TGCGCCAGCAGCCTGCAGGATAGCGGGGGGAAAGAGACCCAGTACTTC.

This clonotype has at least ten counts. This chain joins TRBV7-2 and TRBJ1-1; the D gene is possibly TRBD1 (5 bases). The germline gives CDR1 SGHTA, CDR2 FQGNSA. The CDR3 loop spans 14 amino acids. V was pared by 1 base and J by 4 bases, with 10 bases between. The CDR3 DNA is TGTGCCAGCAGCTTAGTTCGGGGGACCACTGAAGCTTTCTTT. Translation: CASSLVRGTTEAFF.

This clonotype was counted at least ten times. V usage is TRBV4-3 and J usage is TRBJ2-3, with 11 positions matching TRBD2. J gave up 5 bases and V 2 bases, and 12 bases lay outside the gene matches. Per the germline V gene, CDR1 is LGHNA and CDR2 is YSLEER. There are 18 residues in the CDR3. The CDR3 DNA reads TGCGCCAGCAGCCAAAAGGGGAGACTAGCGGGGAGGAGAGATACGCAGTATTTT. As protein: CASSQKGRLAGRRDTQYF.

This clonotype was seen only a few times. The V and J genes are TRBV9 and TRBJ1-5; D unresolved. V lost 0 bases, J lost 6 bases, and 4 bases lay in between. The CDR3 contains 12 residues. CDR1 SGDLS and CDR2 YYNGEE come from the germline V gene. The CDR3 protein is CASSVDRQPQHF. The CDR3 DNA follows: TGTGCCAGCAGCGTAGACCGTCAGCCCCAGCATTTT.

This clonotype was recorded many times. V and J are TRBV3-1 and TRBJ2-5, with 7 bases that match TRBD2. The CDR3 is made up of 15 amino acids. V shed 2 bases and J 1 base; nucleotides not matched to a gene: 4. Germline V gene lookup returns CDR1 LGHDT and CDR2 YNNKEL (reference sequence). CDR3 sequence reads: CASSQNSGPQETQYF. The CDR3 DNA is TGTGCCAGCAGCCAAAATAGCGGGCCCCAAGAGACCCAGTACTTC.

This clonotype was counted only a few times. This chain's CDR3 is CASSSGQGAPDTQYF. In DNA, the CDR3 is TGCGCCAGCAGCTCCGGACAGGGGGCCCCAGATACGCAGTATTTT. V gene TRBV5-1 combines with J gene TRBJ2-3; 11 bases line up with TRBD1. Per germline, CDR1 SGHRS and CDR2 YFSETQ. The CDR3 runs to 15 residues. Germline trimming cut 3 bases from V and 4 bases from J; bases unmatched to any gene: 4.

This rearrangement joins TRBV4-2 to TRBJ1-1; no clear D gene. This CDR3 is 13 amino acids long. Trimming stripped 7 bases from V and 0 bases from J, with 9 bases between. CDR1 is LGHNA and CDR2 is YNFKEQ in the germline V gene. The CDR3 coding sequence is TGTGCCAGCACCAGTGATATGAACACTGAAGCTTTCTTT. Translation: CASTSDMNTEAFF.

This clonotype was counted at least ten times. The chain couples TRBV19 to TRBJ2-1; D might be TRBD1 or TRBD2, each matching 6 bases. V lost 4 bases, J lost 3 bases, and 13 bases lay in between. The CDR3 extends over 15 amino acids. Germline V gene sequence: CDR1 LNHDA, CDR2 SQIVND (reference sequence). CDR3: CASSRGGGDYNEQFF. In DNA form, the CDR3 reads TGTGCCAGTAGTAGAGGAGGGGGAGACTACAATGAGCAGTTCTTC.